The present T cell receptor beta chain was sequenced within a study of blood T cell repertoires in COVID-19. Study-wide context: COVID-19 samples from acute and convalescent phases originated in the United States, Italy and Spain. T cells, B-cell-depleted T cells, or PBMCs supplied cDNA or gDNA.

Original methodology: Amplification of reference gene primers was used by the study to estimate nucleated cell counts. Only in-frame clones appear in the TCRdb table, and some are missing; sequencing was by immunoSEQ multiplex PCR. V and J calls and clone size are given by that table; D and trimming were obtained from the DNA. This table holds a few hundred thousand clones, about 85% found once. The table lists this clone with many counts. This TCR derives from a woman aged 50 to 60 with COVID-19, enrolled during active disease. The sample was peripheral blood.

The CDR3: CATDRGHNYEQYV. DNA for the CDR3: TGTGCCACCGACCGAGGACATAACTACGAGCAGTACGTC. V gene TRBV6-5 combines with J gene TRBJ2-7; D might be TRBD1 (5 bases). The CDR3 totals 13 residues. Germline-derived CDR1 and CDR2 are MNHEY and SVGAGI. The V and J ends lost 10 bases and 3 bases respectively, with 16 bases between them.